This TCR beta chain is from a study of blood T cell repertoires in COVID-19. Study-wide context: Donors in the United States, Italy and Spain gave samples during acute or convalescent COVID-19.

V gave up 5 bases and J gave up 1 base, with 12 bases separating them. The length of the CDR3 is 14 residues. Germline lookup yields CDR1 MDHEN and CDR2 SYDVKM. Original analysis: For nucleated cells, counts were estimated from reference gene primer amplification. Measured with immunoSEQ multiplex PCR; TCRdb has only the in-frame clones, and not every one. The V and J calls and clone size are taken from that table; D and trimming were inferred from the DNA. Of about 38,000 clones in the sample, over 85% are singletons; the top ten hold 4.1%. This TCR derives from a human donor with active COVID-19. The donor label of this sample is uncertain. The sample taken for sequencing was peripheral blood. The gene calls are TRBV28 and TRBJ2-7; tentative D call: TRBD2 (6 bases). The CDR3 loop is CASSEDYKSYEQYF. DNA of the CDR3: TGTGCCAGCAGTGAGGACTACAAATCCTACGAGCAGTACTTC.